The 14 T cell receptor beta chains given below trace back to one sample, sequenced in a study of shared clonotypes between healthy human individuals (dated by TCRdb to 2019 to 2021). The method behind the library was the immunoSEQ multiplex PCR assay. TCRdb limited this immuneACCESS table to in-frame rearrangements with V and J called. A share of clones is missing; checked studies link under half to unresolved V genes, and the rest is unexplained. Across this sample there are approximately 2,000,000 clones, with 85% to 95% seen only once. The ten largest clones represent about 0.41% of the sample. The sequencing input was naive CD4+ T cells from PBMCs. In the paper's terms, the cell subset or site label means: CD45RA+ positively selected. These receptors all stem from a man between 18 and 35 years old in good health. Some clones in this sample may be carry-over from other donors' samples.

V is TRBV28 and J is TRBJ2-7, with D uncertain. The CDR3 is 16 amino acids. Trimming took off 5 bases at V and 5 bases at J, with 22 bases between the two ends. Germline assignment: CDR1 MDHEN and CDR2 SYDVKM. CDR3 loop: CASSPSTAIGQDEQYF. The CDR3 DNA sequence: TGTGCCAGCAGTCCATCTACGGCCATAGGCCAGGACGAGCAGTACTTC.

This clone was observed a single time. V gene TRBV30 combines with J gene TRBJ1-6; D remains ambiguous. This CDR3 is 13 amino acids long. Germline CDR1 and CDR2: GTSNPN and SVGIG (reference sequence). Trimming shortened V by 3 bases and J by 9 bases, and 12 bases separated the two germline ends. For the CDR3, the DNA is TGTGCCTGGAGAGAAGTGAAACGTTCACCCCTCCACTTT. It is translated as CAWREVKRSPLHF.

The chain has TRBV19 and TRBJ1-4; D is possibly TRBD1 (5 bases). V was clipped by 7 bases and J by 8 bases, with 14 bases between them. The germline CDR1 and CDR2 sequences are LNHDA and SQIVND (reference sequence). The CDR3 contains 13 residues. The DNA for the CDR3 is TGTGCCAGTATCCGGGGCCAAGGGGAAAAACTGTTTTTT. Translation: CASIRGQGEKLFF.

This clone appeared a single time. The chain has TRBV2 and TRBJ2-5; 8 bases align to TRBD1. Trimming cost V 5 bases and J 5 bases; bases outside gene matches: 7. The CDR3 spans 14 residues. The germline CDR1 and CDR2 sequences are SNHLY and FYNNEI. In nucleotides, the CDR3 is TGTGCCAGCAGTTCACAGGGGGTGGGCGAGACCCAGTACTTC. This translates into CASSSQGVGETQYF. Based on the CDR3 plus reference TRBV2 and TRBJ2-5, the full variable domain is EPEVTQTPSHQVTQMGQEVILRCVPISNHLYFYWYRQILGQKVEFLVSFYNNEISEKSEIFDDQFSVERPDGSNFTLKIRSTKLEDSAMYFCASSSQGVGETQYFGPGTRLLVL.

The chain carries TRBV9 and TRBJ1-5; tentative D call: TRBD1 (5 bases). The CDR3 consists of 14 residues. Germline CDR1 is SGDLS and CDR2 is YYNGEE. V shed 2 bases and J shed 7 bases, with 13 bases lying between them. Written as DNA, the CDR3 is TGTGCCAGCAGCGTTTTACCAGGGCCCCAGCCCCAGCATTTT. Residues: CASSVLPGPQPQHF.

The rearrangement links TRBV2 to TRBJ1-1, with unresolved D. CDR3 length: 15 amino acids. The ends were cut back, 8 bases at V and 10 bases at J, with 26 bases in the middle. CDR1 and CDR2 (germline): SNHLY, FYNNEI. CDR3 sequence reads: CASSARGQPIVRAFF. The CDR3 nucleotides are TGTGCCAGCTCCGCTAGAGGGCAGCCGATAGTTCGAGCTTTCTTT.

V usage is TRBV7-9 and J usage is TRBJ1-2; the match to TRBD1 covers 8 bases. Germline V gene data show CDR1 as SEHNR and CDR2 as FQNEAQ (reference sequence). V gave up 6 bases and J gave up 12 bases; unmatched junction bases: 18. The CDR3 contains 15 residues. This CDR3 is CASSTPVDRASFHTF. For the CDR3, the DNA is TGTGCCAGCAGTACTCCGGTGGACAGGGCGTCATTCCACACCTTC. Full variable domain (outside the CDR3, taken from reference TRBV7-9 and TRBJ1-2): DTGVSQNPRHKITKRGQNVTFRCDPISEHNRLYWYRQTLGQGPEFLTYFQNEAQLEKSRLLSDRFSAERPKGSFSTLEIQRTEQGDSAMYLCASSTPVDRASFHTFGSGTRLTVV.

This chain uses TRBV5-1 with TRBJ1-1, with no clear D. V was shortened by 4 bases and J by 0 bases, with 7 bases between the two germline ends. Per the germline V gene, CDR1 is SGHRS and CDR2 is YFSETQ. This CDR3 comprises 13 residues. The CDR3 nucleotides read TGCGCCAGCAGCGCAGAATTGAACACTGAAGCTTTCTTT. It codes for CASSAELNTEAFF. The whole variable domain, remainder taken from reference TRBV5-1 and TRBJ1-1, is KAGVTQTPRYLIKTRGQQVTLSCSPISGHRSVSWYQQTPGQGLQFLFEYFSETQRNKGNFPGRFSGRQFSNSRSEMNVSTLELGDSALYLCASSAELNTEAFFGQGTRLTVV.

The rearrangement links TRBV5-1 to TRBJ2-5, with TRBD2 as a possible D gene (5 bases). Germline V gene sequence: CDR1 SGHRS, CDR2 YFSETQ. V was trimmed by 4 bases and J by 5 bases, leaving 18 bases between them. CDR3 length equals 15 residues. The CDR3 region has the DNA TGCGCCAGCAGCCCCAGTGGCGGGCCTTCGGAGACCCAGTACTTC. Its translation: CASSPSGGPSETQYF.

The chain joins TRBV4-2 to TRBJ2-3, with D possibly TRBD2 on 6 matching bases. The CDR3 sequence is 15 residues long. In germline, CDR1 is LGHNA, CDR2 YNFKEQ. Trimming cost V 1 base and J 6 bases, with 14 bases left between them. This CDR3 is CASSQAWRATDTQYF. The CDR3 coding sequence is TGTGCCAGCAGCCAAGCCTGGAGGGCCACGGATACGCAGTATTTT.

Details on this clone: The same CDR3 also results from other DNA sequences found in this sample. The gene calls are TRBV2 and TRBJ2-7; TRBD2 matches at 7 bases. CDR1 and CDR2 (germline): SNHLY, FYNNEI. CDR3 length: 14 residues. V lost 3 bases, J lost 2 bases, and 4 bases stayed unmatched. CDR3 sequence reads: CASSEFAGAYEQYF. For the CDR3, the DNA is TGTGCCAGCAGTGAGTTTGCGGGGGCCTACGAGCAGTACTTC.

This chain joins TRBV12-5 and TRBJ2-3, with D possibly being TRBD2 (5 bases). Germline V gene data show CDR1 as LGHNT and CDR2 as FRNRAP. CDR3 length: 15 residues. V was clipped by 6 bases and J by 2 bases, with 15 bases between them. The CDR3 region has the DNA TGTGCTAGTGGCCTTGGCCGGGGAGACACAGATACGCAGTATTTT. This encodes CASGLGRGDTDTQYF.

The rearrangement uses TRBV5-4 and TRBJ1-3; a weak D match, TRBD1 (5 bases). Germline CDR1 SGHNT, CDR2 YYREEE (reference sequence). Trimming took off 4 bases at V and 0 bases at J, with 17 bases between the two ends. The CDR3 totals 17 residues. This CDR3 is CASSRDGTRFSGNTIYF. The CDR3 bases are TGTGCCAGCAGCCGGGACGGGACCCGGTTCTCTGGAAACACCATATATTTT. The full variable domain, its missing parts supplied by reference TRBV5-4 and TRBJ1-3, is ETGVTQSPTHLIKTRGQQVTLRCSSQSGHNTVSWYQQALGQGPQFIFQYYREEENGRGNFPPRFSGLQFPNYSSELNVNALELDDSALYLCASSRDGTRFSGNTIYFGEGSWLTVV.

DNA of the CDR3: TGCGCCAGCAGCCAAGAATGGGGGGCGGTAAACACCGGGGAGCTGTTTTTT. This translates into CASSQEWGAVNTGELFF. This sequence joins TRBV4-3 and TRBJ2-2, with D perhaps assigned TRBD1 or TRBD2 (6 bases each). Trimming left V 0 bases short and J 2 bases short, with 13 bases between. The V gene's germline CDR1 is LGHNA and CDR2 YSLEER. This CDR3 region has 17 residues.